The clone carrying this T cell receptor (beta chain) was detected many times. The antigen is unknown. The source of the sample is a study of T cells in Graves' hyperthyroidism and ophthalmopathy. On the study more broadly: Before any treatment, at initial diagnosis, peripheral blood was collected. Study findings and constraints: Researchers found most expanded thyroid clonotypes above 0.001 in blood as well.

Per the germline V gene, CDR1 is MNHEY and CDR2 is SVGEGT. Trimming left V 7 bases short and J 0 bases short, with 18 bases between. This CDR3 has 16 amino acids. RNA transcripts served as the template for amplifying TCR beta CDR3 regions. In the first-round RT-PCR of the TCR CDR3, the HTBI primer set was used. TCRdb used MiXCR to reprocess the multiplex PCR reads, holding one entry per CDR3 protein. The sample carries nearly 250,000 distinct CDR3 sequences, around 15% recorded once. Patients affected by ophthalmopathy presented a Clinical Activity Score of at least 3, a NOSPECS grade of at least 4, and disease duration below 3 months. The PBMCs were sourced from fresh peripheral blood (around 9.9 ml).

The TCR sequence derives from a woman younger than 30 with Graves' ophthalmopathy. The sequencing input was blood. The rearrangement uses TRBV6-2 or TRBV6-3 and TRBJ1-1; D remains unclear. CDR3 protein: CASTRGRHSLNTEAFF. The CDR3, as DNA: TGTGCCAGCACAAGAGGACGCCACTCATTGAACACTGAAGCTTTCTTT.